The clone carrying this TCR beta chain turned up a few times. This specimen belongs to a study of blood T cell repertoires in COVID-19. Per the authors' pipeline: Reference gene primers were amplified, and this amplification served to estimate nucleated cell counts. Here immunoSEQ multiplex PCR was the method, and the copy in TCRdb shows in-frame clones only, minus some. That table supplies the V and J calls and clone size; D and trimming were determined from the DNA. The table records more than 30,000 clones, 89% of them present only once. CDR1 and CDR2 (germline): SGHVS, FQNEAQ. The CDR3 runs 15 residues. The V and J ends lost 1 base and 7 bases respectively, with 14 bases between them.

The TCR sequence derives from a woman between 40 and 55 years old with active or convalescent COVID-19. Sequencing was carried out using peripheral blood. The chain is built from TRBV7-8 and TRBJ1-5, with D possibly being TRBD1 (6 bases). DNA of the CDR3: TGTGCCAGCAGCTTAGTTAGGCAGGGGACGCAGCCCCAGCATTTT. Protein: CASSLVRQGTQPQHF.